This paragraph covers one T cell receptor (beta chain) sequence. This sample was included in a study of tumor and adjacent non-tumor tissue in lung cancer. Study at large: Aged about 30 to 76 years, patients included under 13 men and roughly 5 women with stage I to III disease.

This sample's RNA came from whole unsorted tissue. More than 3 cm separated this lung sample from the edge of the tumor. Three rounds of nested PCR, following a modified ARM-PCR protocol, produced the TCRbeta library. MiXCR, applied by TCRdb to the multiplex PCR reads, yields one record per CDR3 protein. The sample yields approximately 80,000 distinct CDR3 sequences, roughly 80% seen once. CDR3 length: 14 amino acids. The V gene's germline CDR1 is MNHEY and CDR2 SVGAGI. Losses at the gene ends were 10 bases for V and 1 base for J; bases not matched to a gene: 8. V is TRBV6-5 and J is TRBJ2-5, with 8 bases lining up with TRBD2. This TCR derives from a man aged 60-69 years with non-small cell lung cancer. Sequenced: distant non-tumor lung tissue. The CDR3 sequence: CANGRDNVQETQYF. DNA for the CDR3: TGTGCCAACGGGAGGGACAACGTCCAAGAGACCCAGTACTTC.